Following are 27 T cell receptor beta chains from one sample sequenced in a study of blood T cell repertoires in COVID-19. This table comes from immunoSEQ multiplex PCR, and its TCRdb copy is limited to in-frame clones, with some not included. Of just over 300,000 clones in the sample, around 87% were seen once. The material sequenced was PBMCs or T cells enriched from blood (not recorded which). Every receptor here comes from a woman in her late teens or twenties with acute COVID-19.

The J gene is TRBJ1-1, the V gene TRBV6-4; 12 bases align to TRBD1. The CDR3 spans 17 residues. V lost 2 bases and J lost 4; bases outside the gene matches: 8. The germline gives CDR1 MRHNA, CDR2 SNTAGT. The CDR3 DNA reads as TGTGCCAGCAGTGACCCGGGGGACAGGGGGCGGATCACTGAAGCTTTCTTT. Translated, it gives CASSDPGDRGRITEAFF.

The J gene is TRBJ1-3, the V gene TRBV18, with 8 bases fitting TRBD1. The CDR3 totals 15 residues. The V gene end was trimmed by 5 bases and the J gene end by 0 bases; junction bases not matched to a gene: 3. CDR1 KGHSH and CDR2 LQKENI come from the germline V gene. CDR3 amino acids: CASSTDRASGNTIYF. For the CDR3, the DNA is TGTGCCAGCTCAACGGACAGGGCCTCTGGAAACACCATATATTTT. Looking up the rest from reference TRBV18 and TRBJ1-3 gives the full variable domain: NAGVMQNPRHLVRRRGQEARLRCSPMKGHSHVYWYRQLPEEGLKFMVYLQKENIIDESGMPKERFSAEFPKEGPSILRIQQVVRGDSAAYFCASSTDRASGNTIYFGEGSWLTVV.

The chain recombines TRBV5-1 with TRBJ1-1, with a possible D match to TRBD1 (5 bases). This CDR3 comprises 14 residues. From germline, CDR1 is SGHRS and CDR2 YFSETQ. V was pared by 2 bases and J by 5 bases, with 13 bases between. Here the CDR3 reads CASSFGVGETEAFF. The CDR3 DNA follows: TGCGCCAGCAGCTTCGGTGTAGGGGAAACTGAAGCTTTCTTT.

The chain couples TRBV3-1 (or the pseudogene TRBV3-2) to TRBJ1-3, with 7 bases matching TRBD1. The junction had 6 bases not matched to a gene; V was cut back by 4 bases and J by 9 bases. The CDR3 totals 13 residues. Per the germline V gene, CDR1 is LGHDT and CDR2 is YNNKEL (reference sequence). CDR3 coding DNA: TGTGCCAGCAGCCTGGGACAGTCGGGCACCATATATTTT. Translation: CASSLGQSGTIYF.

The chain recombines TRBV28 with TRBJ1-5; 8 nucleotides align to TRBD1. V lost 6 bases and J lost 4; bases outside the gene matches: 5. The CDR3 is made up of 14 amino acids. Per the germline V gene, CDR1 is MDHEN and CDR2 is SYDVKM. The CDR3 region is CASRDRERNQPQHF. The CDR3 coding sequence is TGTGCCAGCAGGGACAGGGAGAGAAATCAGCCCCAGCATTTT.

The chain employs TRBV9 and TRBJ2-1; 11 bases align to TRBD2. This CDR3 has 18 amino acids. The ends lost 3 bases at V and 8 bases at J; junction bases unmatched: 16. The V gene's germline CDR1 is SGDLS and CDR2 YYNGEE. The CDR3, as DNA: TGTGCCAGCAGCGACCCCAGGGGTATAGCGGGAGGGCAGGATGAGCAGTTCTTC. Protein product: CASSDPRGIAGGQDEQFF. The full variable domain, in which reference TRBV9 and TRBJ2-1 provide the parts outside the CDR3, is DSGVTQTPKHLITATGQRVTLRCSPRSGDLSVYWYQQSLDQGLQFLIQYYNGEERAKGNILERFSAQQFPDLHSELNLSSLELGDSALYFCASSDPRGIAGGQDEQFFGPGTRLTVL.

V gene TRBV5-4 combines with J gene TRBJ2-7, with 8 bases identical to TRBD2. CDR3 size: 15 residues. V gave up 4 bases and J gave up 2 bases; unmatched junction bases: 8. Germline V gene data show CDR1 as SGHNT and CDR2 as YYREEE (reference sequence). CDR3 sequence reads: CASSREGTSTYEQYF. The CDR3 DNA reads TGTGCCAGCAGCCGGGAGGGGACTAGTACCTACGAGCAGTACTTC.

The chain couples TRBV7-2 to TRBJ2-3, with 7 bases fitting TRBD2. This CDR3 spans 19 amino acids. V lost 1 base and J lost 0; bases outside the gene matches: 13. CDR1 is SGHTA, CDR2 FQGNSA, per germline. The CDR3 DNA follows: TGTGCCAGCAGCTTAGAGTGGGCCCTAGCGGACTTAAGCACAGATACGCAGTATTTT. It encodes CASSLEWALADLSTDTQYF.

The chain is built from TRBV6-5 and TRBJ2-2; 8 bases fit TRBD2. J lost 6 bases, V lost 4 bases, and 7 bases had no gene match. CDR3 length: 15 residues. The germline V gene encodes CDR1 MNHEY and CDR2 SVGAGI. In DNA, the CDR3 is TGTGCCAGCAGTTCCCGAAGCGGGAGCGCCGGGGAGCTGTTTTTT. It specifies CASSSRSGSAGELFF.

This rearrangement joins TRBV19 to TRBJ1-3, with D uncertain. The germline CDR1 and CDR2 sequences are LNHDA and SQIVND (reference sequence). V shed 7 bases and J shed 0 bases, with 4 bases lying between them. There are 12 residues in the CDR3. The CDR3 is CASTFSGNTIYF. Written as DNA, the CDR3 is TGTGCCAGTACATTCTCTGGAAACACCATATATTTT.

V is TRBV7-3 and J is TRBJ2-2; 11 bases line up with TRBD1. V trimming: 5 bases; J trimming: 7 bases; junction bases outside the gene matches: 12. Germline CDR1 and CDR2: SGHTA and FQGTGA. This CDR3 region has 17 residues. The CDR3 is CASSLNRDRGADGELFF. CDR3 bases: TGTGCCAGCAGCCTGAATCGGGACAGGGGGGCGGACGGGGAGCTGTTTTTT.

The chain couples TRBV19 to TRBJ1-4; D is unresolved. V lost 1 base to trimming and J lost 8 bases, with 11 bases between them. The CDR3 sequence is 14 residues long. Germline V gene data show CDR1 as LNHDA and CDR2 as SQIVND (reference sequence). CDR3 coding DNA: TGTGCCAGTAGTATAGTCCGGGAGGGAGAAAAACTGTTTTTT. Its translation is CASSIVREGEKLFF.

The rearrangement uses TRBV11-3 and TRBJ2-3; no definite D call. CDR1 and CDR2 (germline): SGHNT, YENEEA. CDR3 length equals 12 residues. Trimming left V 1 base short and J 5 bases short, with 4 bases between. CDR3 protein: CASSLAGDTQYF. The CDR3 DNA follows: TGTGCCAGCAGCTTAGCGGGAGATACGCAGTATTTT.

CDR3 sequence reads: CASRTEIEAFF. The CDR3 nucleotides are TGTGCCAGTAGGACAGAGATTGAAGCTTTCTTT. The rearrangement uses TRBV19 and TRBJ1-1, with D maybe TRBD1 (5 bases). Germline V CDR1 and CDR2: LNHDA, SQIVND (reference sequence). V lost 6 bases and J 7 bases, leaving 9 bases between the germline ends. This CDR3 is built from 11 residues.

The CDR3 DNA follows: TGTGCCAGCACCTCCGGACTGACGTTGATGCAGTACTTC. This codes for CASTSGLTLMQYF. The chain couples TRBV7-8 to TRBJ2-7, with a possible D match to TRBD2 (5 bases). There are 13 residues in the CDR3. Per the germline V gene, CDR1 is SGHVS and CDR2 is FQNEAQ. V lost 7 bases and J 9 bases, leaving 19 bases between the germline ends.

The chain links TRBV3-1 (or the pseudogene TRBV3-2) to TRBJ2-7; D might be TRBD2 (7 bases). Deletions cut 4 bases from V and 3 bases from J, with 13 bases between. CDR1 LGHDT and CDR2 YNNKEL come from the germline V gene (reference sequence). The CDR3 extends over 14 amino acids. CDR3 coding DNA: TGTGCCAGCAGCCCGAGAGCGGGACACTACGAGCAGTACTTC. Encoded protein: CASSPRAGHYEQYF.

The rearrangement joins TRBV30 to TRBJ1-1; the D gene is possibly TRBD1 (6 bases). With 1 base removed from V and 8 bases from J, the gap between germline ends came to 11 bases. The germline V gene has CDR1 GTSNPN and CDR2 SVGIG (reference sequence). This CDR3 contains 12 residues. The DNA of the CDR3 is TGTGCCTGGAGTGATTTCAGGGGCGAAGCTTTCTTT. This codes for CAWSDFRGEAFF.

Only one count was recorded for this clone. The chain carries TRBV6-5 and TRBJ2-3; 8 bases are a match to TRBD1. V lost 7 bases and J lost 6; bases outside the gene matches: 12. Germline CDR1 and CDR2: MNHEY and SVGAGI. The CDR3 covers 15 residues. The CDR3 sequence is CASTQGATRTDTQYF. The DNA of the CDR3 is TGTGCCAGCACCCAGGGGGCAACTAGGACCGATACGCAGTATTTT.

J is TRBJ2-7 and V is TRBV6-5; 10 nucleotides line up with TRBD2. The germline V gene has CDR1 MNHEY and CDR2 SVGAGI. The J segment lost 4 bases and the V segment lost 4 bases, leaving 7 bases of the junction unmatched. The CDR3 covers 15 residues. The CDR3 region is CASSLTSGSLYEQYF. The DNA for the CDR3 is TGTGCCAGCAGTTTGACTAGCGGGTCCCTTTACGAGCAGTACTTC.

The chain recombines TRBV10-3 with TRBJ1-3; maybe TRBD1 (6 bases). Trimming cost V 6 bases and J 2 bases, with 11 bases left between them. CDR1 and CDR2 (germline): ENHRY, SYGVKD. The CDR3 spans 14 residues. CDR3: CAISERTAGNTIYF. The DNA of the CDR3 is TGTGCCATCAGCGAACGGACAGCTGGAAACACCATATATTTT.

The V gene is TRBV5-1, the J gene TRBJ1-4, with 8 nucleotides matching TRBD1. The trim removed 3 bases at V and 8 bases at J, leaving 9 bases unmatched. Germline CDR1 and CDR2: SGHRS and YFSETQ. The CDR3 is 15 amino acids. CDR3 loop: CASSSWTGSTEKLFF. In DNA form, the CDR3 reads TGCGCCAGCAGCTCCTGGACAGGGAGTACGGAAAAACTGTTTTTT.

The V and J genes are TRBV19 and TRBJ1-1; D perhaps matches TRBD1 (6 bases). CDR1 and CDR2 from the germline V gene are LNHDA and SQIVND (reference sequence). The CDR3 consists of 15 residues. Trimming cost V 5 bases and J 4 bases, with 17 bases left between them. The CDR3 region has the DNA TGTGCCAGTAGTCCGGTCTGGGGGCAAAGCACTGAAGCTTTCTTT. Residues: CASSPVWGQSTEAFF.

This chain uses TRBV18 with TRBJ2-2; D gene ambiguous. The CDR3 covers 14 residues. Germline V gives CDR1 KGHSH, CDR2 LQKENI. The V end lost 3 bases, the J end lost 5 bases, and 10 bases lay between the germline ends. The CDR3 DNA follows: TGTGCCAGCTCACCCGTTCAGGTGACCGGGGAGCTGTTTTTT. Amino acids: CASSPVQVTGELFF.

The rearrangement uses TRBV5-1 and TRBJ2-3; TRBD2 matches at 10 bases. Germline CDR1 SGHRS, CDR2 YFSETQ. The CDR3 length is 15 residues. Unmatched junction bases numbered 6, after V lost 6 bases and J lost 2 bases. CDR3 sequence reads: CASTLAGALTDTQYF. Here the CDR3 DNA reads TGCGCCAGCACCCTAGCGGGAGCTCTCACAGATACGCAGTATTTT. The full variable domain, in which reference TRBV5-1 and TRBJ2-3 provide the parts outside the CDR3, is KAGVTQTPRYLIKTRGQQVTLSCSPISGHRSVSWYQQTPGQGLQFLFEYFSETQRNKGNFPGRFSGRQFSNSRSEMNVSTLELGDSALYLCASTLAGALTDTQYFGPGTRLTVL.

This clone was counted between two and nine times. The chain's CDR3 is CASSYSQNTEAFF. As DNA, the CDR3 is TGTGCCAGCAGTTACTCCCAAAACACTGAAGCTTTCTTT. The rearrangement uses TRBV6-5 and TRBJ1-1; no definite D call. The germline V gene has CDR1 MNHEY and CDR2 SVGAGI. V was pared by 0 bases and J by 2 bases, with 4 bases between. The CDR3 runs 13 residues.

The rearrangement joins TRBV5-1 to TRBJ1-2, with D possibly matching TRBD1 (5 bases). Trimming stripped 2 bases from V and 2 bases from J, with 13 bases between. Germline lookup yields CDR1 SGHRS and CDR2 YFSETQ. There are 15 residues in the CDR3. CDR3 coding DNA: TGCGCCAGCAGCTTCACAAGGGGATCGAACTATGGCTACACCTTC. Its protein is CASSFTRGSNYGYTF.

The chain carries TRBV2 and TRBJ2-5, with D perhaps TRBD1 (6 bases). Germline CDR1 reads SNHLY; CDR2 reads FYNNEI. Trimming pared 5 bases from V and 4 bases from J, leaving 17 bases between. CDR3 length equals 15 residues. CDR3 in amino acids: CASSFRGPGVETQYF. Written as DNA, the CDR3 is TGTGCCAGCAGTTTCAGGGGCCCCGGGGTAGAGACCCAGTACTTC.